These T cell receptor beta chains were read from a single sample in a study of cytomegalovirus exposure and HLA in healthy donors. Sequencing used immunoSEQ multiplex PCR; TCRdb keeps in-frame clones, though not all of them. The data show 250,000 or so clones, with about nine tenths seen just once and roughly 1.5% held by the top ten. The sample consisted of PBMCs. All receptors come from a girl between 2 and 10 years old in good health and CMV-seronegative. CDR3s include the opening cysteine and the closing phenylalanine or tryptophan. A D gene is named only where the DNA matches it firmly. Not all rows give a size; the values are once, few, many and, for expanded clones, a class.

DNA | CDR3 | J | size | V | D
TGTGCCAGTAGTATTTTAGCCAGCGCTGAAGAGACCCAGTACTTC | CASSILASAEETQYF | TRBJ2-5 | NA | TRBV19 | NA
TGCGCCAGCAGTTACTCAACCGGGACAGGGGGCCGACGAGGTTCTGGCTACACCTTC | CASSYSTGTGGRRGSGYTF | TRBJ1-2 | NA | TRBV4-1 | TRBD1
TGTGCCAGCAGCGTAGAAACAGGGGGCGGGACAGATACGCAGTATTTT | CASSVETGGGTDTQYF | TRBJ2-3 | NA | TRBV9 | TRBD1
TGTGCCAGCAGTTCCACCCGGGACATTGGGAAACTGTTTTTT | CASSSTRDIGKLFF | TRBJ1-4 | NA | TRBV6-5 | NA
TGTGCCAGTAGTCCTGGGACTAGCGGAGAGACCCAGTACTTC | CASSPGTSGETQYF | TRBJ2-5 | NA | TRBV19 | TRBD2
TGTGCCACCAGCAGTCTATCGGAGGAGCAGTACTTC | CATSSLSEEQYF | TRBJ2-7 | NA | TRBV15 | NA
TGTGCCAGCAGCTTACCCGGGAGGGCCGCCGGGGAGCTGTTTTTT | CASSLPGRAAGELFF | TRBJ2-2 | NA | TRBV11-1 | TRBD2
TGTGCCAGCACCCCCCCGGGGCTAGCGCCCAACGGGGAGCAGTACTTC | CASTPPGLAPNGEQYF | TRBJ2-7 | few | TRBV2 | NA
TGTGCCAGCACCCTTGGAGGGGTTAGCAATCAGCCCCAGCATTTT | CASTLGGVSNQPQHF | TRBJ1-5 | NA | TRBV28 | NA
TGTGCCAGCAGCTTACTCCCTAGCGAGAGGGGCGAGCAGTACTTC | CASSLLPSERGEQYF | TRBJ2-7 | NA | TRBV7-9 | NA
TGCGCCAGCTCTCGCCGCGGGGATGAGCAGTTCTTC | CASSRRGDEQFF | TRBJ2-1 | NA | TRBV5-1 | NA
TGCGCCAGCAGCCAAGATCTAGCGGGAGGATACGAGCAGTACTTC | CASSQDLAGGYEQYF | TRBJ2-7 | once | TRBV4-1 | TRBD2
TGTGCCAGCAGCGACAGGGAATCCGAAAAACTGTTTTTT | CASSDRESEKLFF | TRBJ1-4 | NA | TRBV9 | NA
TGTGCCAGCATCGGCGGGTTTGGCTACACCTTC | CASIGGFGYTF | TRBJ1-2 | NA | TRBV2 | NA
TGTGCCTGGAGTATCATGGAGGGGGCTAGTGGCTACACCTTC | CAWSIMEGASGYTF | TRBJ1-2 | NA | TRBV30 | TRBD1
TGTGCCGACGGACAGGGCCTTGGGGATACGCAGTATTTT | CADGQGLGDTQYF | TRBJ2-3 | NA | TRBV6-1 | TRBD1
TGTGCCAGCAGTCTTGGAGGGATGAACACTGAAGCTTTCTTT | CASSLGGMNTEAFF | TRBJ1-1 | NA | TRBV6-5 | NA
TGTGCCAGCAGCCTTGGGGCCCCGGCGGACTATGGCTACACCTTC | CASSLGAPADYGYTF | TRBJ1-2 | once | TRBV9 | NA
TGTGCCAGCAGCCAAGTTGCAGGGGGCGGCACTGAAGCTTTCTTT | CASSQVAGGGTEAFF | TRBJ1-1 | NA | TRBV14 | TRBD1
TGTGCCAGCAGCTTCGGAGGGGAGTACTATGGCTACACCTTC | CASSFGGEYYGYTF | TRBJ1-2 | NA | TRBV7-2 | NA
TGTGCCATCAGCACAGACAGGGATTCTGGCTACACCTTC | CAISTDRDSGYTF | TRBJ1-2 | NA | TRBV10-3 | TRBD1
TGCGCCAGCAGTTCAGGGGACAGGGCCGGGGAGACCCAGTACTTC | CASSSGDRAGETQYF | TRBJ2-5 | NA | TRBV5-1 | TRBD1
TGTGCCAGCAGCTTAGAGGGGACAGGGGGCAATCAGCCCCAGCATTTT | CASSLEGTGGNQPQHF | TRBJ1-5 | NA | TRBV7-2 | TRBD1
TGTGCCAGCAGCTCCTGGACAGGGGTCTATCGTTCCTCCTACGAGCAGTACTTC | CASSSWTGVYRSSYEQYF | TRBJ2-7 | NA | TRBV11-2 | TRBD1
TGTGCCAGCACCTCGGGACATTTGAACACTGAAGCTTTCTTT | CASTSGHLNTEAFF | TRBJ1-1 | NA | TRBV9 | NA
TGTGCCAGCCTCCCAGTTCCCAGCGGGGGCCCCACAGATACGCAGTATTTT | CASLPVPSGGPTDTQYF | TRBJ2-3 | NA | TRBV27 | TRBD2